This TCR beta chain was obtained from a study of T cell repertoires in cytomegalovirus infection. Study summary: Public TCR beta signatures indicated both CMV infection and matching HLA type.

Ten or more counts support this clonotype. Each CDR3 protein is one row after TCRdb ran MiXCR on the reads. Of about 460,000 distinct CDR3 sequences in the sample, 11% are singletons; the top ten hold 10%. Germline V gene lookup returns CDR1 SEHNR and CDR2 FQNEAQ (reference sequence). With 5 bases removed from V and 4 bases from J, the gap between germline ends came to 11 bases. The CDR3 contains 13 residues. The sample consisted of PBMCs. This TCR was recovered from a human donor in good health (CMV status not recorded). Some clones in this sample may be carry-over from other donors' samples. The rearrangement links TRBV7-9 to TRBJ1-1; D call uncertain. CDR3 protein: CASSLNWGTEAFF. The CDR3, as DNA: TGTGCCAGCAGCCTCAATTGGGGCACTGAAGCTTTCTTT.